This T cell receptor beta chain is from a study of cytomegalovirus exposure and HLA in healthy donors. This clone has just a few counts. As yet, its antigen is unknown. General study results and limits: Investigators reported over 150 TCR beta chains as tied to cytomegalovirus. Reported results showed that the classifier diagnosed cytomegalovirus status with high specificity and sensitivity.

The CDR3 totals 14 residues. Germline trimming cut 3 bases from V and 6 bases from J; bases unmatched to any gene: 6. Germline V lookup: CDR1 SGDLS, CDR2 YYNGEE. Produced via immunoSEQ multiplex PCR; TCRdb's table is partial and in-frame only. The sample includes about 150,000 clones, about 86% of them seen just once. The sequence was collected from a human donor in good health. The chain combines TRBV9 with TRBJ2-1, with 7 bases matching TRBD1. Source material: PBMCs. CDR3 residues: CASSAWDSSNEQFF. The CDR3 region has the DNA TGTGCCAGCAGCGCGTGGGACAGTTCCAATGAGCAGTTCTTC. The full variable domain, in which reference TRBV9 and TRBJ2-1 provide the parts outside the CDR3, is DSGVTQTPKHLITATGQRVTLRCSPRSGDLSVYWYQQSLDQGLQFLIQYYNGEERAKGNILERFSAQQFPDLHSELNLSSLELGDSALYFCASSAWDSSNEQFFGPGTRLTVL.